A selection of T cell receptor beta chains follows, all from one sample in a study of cytomegalovirus exposure and HLA in healthy donors. Some clones are missing from TCRdb's copy, which holds only in-frame ones; the method was immunoSEQ multiplex PCR. This table has fewer than 250,000 clones, approximately 87% appearing once. What was sequenced was PBMCs. The receptors shown here come from a man between 18 and 35 years old in good health and CMV-seronegative. CDR3s include the opening cysteine and the closing phenylalanine or tryptophan. A D gene is named only where the DNA matches it firmly. Some rows have no size entry. The others give once, few or many, or a class for an expanded clone.

V gene	clone size	J gene	D gene	CDR3 protein	CDR3 DNA
TRBV10-1	.	TRBJ2-2	TRBD1	CASSEPTRGPGELFF	TGCGCCAGCAGTGAGCCGACCAGGGGGCCCGGGGAGCTGTTTTTT
TRBV27	.	TRBJ2-7	TRBD1	CASSPRGHEQYF	TGTGCCAGCAGCCCCAGGGGGCATGAGCAGTACTTC
TRBV4-3	.	TRBJ1-4	.	CASSQPGVREKLFF	TGCGCCAGCAGCCAACCAGGGGTGAGGGAAAAACTGTTTTTT
TRBV5-1	.	TRBJ2-2	.	CASSNKQGYTGELFF	TGCGCCAGCAGCAACAAACAGGGTTACACCGGGGAGCTGTTTTTT
TRBV4-2	.	TRBJ2-7	TRBD1	CASSPFRDRANYEQYF	TGTGCCAGCAGCCCCTTCCGAGACAGGGCCAATTACGAGCAGTACTTC
TRBV5-1	.	TRBJ1-6	TRBD1	CASRNRQGVDSPLHF	TGCGCCAGCAGGAACCGACAGGGTGTCGATTCACCCCTCCACTTT
TRBV7-7	.	TRBJ2-2	TRBD1	CASSRDRAAGELFF	TGTGCTAGCAGCCGCGACAGGGCCGCCGGGGAGCTGTTTTTT
TRBV28	.	TRBJ2-6	.	CASRLSSGANVLTF	TGTGCCAGCAGGCTGAGCTCTGGGGCCAACGTCCTGACTTTC
TRBV7-9	.	TRBJ1-2	.	CASRRGVEDGYTF	TGTGCCAGCAGACGGGGGGTGGAGGACGGCTACACCTTC
TRBV28	.	TRBJ1-2	.	CASSPGRVGGYTF	TGTGCCAGCAGCCCGGGGAGGGTCGGTGGCTACACCTTC
TRBV7-3	.	TRBJ2-7	TRBD2	CASRKPGLAGVYEQYF	TGTGCCAGCAGAAAGCCGGGACTAGCGGGTGTCTACGAGCAGTACTTC
TRBV7-2	.	TRBJ2-7	TRBD2	CASSLYGTINEQYF	TGTGCCAGCAGCTTATACGGGACTATAAACGAGCAGTACTTC
TRBV19	.	TRBJ2-7	.	CASSPGTYYEQYF	TGTGCCAGTAGTCCCGGGACTTACTACGAGCAGTACTTC
TRBV4-3	.	TRBJ1-1	.	CASSPADLGEGEAFF	TGCGCCAGCAGCCCTGCGGATTTAGGGGAAGGCGAAGCTTTCTTT
TRBV7-9	.	TRBJ2-7	.	CASSLASSKLYEQYF	TGTGCCAGCAGCTTAGCGAGCTCCAAACTCTACGAGCAGTACTTC
TRBV7-7	.	TRBJ2-5	.	CASRMLGQNQETQYF	TGTGCCAGCAGGATGCTGGGGCAAAACCAAGAGACCCAGTACTTC
TRBV7-2	.	TRBJ2-7	TRBD1	CASSPRTGILREQYF	TGTGCCAGCAGTCCCCGGACAGGGATCTTAAGGGAGCAGTACTTC
TRBV4-3	.	TRBJ2-7	TRBD1	CASSLSRTGSYEQYF	TGCGCCAGCAGCCTCTCCCGGACAGGCTCCTACGAGCAGTACTTC
TRBV19	.	TRBJ2-1	.	CASADASDYNEQFF	TGTGCCAGTGCCGACGCTAGCGACTACAATGAGCAGTTCTTC
TRBV7-9	.	TRBJ2-3	TRBD1	CASSFGVGGDTQYF	TGTGCCAGCAGCTTTGGGGTAGGGGGCGATACGCAGTATTTT
TRBV5-4	.	TRBJ2-1	TRBD2	CASSGGLALSSYNEQFF	TGTGCCAGCAGCGGAGGACTAGCTCTAAGCTCCTACAATGAGCAGTTCTTC
TRBV4-3	.	TRBJ1-1	.	CASSHSLMNTEAFF	TGCGCCAGCAGCCACTCTCTTATGAACACTGAAGCTTTCTTT
TRBV7-2	.	TRBJ2-3	TRBD2	CASSLSGARGADTQYF	TGTGCCAGCAGCCTGAGCGGGGCCCGAGGGGCAGATACGCAGTATTTT
TRBV5-6	.	TRBJ1-1	.	CASSRSLIDRRMNTEAFF	TGTGCCAGCAGCCGCTCCTTAATAGACAGGCGAATGAACACTGAAGCTTTCTTT
TRBV25-1	once	TRBJ2-2	TRBD1	CASSELAGGGNTGELFF	TGTGCCAGCAGTGAGCTGGCAGGGGGCGGGAACACCGGGGAGCTGTTTTTT
TRBV7-2	.	TRBJ2-7	.	CASSLRQVDEQYF	TGTGCCAGCAGCTTACGACAGGTGGACGAGCAGTACTTC
TRBV27	.	TRBJ2-7	.	CASSLSPQYEQYF	TGTGCCAGCAGTTTATCACCTCAGTACGAGCAGTACTTC
TRBV5-1	.	TRBJ2-2	.	CASSLQGAGELFF	TGCGCCAGCAGCTTACAGGGAGCCGGGGAGCTGTTTTTT
TRBV27	.	TRBJ2-7	.	CASATATISYEQYF	TGTGCCAGCGCGACGGCTACTATCTCCTACGAGCAGTACTTC
TRBV6-6	.	TRBJ2-1	TRBD2	CASNEGGDEQFF	TGTGCCAGCAATGAGGGAGGGGATGAGCAGTTCTTC
TRBV11-2	.	TRBJ1-3	.	CASSLGQLAFSGNTIYF	TGTGCCAGCAGCCTAGGACAACTGGCATTCTCTGGAAACACCATATATTTT
TRBV18	.	TRBJ2-5	.	CASSPTPRGGQETQYF	TGTGCCAGCTCACCCACTCCTAGGGGGGGTCAAGAGACCCAGTACTTC
TRBV27	.	TRBJ2-7	TRBD1	CASRTGGGYEQYF	TGTGCCAGCAGGACAGGGGGTGGCTACGAGCAGTACTTC
TRBV25-1	.	TRBJ2-3	.	CASSESFWRGRNTDTQYF	TGTGCCAGCAGTGAATCTTTCTGGCGGGGAAGGAACACAGATACGCAGTATTTT
TRBV6-1	.	TRBJ1-2	.	CASSENSNYGYTF	TGTGCCAGCAGTGAGAACAGCAACTATGGCTACACCTTC
TRBV2	once	TRBJ2-3	TRBD1	CASSLGAGTEAGYTQYF	TGTGCCAGCAGCCTAGGCGCCGGGACAGAAGCCGGATATACGCAGTATTTT
TRBV9	once	TRBJ1-6	.	CASSVGRTENSPLHF	TGTGCCAGCAGCGTAGGAAGGACAGAAAATTCACCCCTCCACTTT
TRBV19	.	TRBJ1-5	.	CASSTTAQPQHF	TGTGCCAGTAGTACCACAGCCCAGCCCCAGCATTTT
TRBV5-1	.	TRBJ2-3	TRBD2	CASSGGLAASTDTQYF	TGCGCCAGCAGCGGTGGACTAGCGGCTAGCACAGATACGCAGTATTTT
TRBV6-5	.	TRBJ2-1	TRBD2	CASSYTVGGSAQFF	TGTGCCAGCAGTTACACGGTGGGCGGGAGTGCGCAGTTCTTC
TRBV7-2	.	TRBJ2-3	.	CASSLSLLTTDTQYF	TGTGCCAGCAGCTTATCCTTACTTACCACAGATACGCAGTATTTT
TRBV4-1	.	TRBJ2-7	TRBD2	CASSLHLAGSYEQYF	TGCGCCAGCAGCCTACATCTAGCGGGGTCCTACGAGCAGTACTTC
TRBV18	few	TRBJ1-5	.	CASSPGERGPQHF	TGTGCCAGCTCACCGGGGGAGCGGGGGCCCCAGCATTTT
TRBV28	.	TRBJ1-2	.	CASSANELGYTF	TGTGCCAGCAGTGCTAACGAGTTAGGCTACACCTTC
TRBV6-1	.	TRBJ1-4	.	CASRKGSANEKLFF	TGTGCCAGCAGGAAGGGGTCGGCTAATGAAAAACTGTTTTTT
TRBV6-4	.	TRBJ2-3	TRBD2	CASSDSASGGTDTQYF	TGTGCCAGCAGTGACTCGGCTAGCGGGGGCACAGATACGCAGTATTTT
TRBV28	.	TRBJ1-2	.	CASSLHGIRPYGYTF	TGTGCCAGCAGTTTACACGGTATCAGGCCATATGGCTACACCTTC
TRBV4-1	.	TRBJ1-2	TRBD1	CASSHMGQGKYGYTF	TGCGCCAGCAGCCACATGGGACAGGGAAAATATGGCTACACCTTC
TRBV28	.	TRBJ2-7	TRBD1	CASSLEGTGTEQYF	TGTGCCAGCAGTTTAGAGGGGACAGGGACCGAGCAGTACTTC
TRBV18	.	TRBJ1-1	.	CASSPPGGNEAFF	TGTGCCAGCTCACCACCTGGCGGGAATGAAGCTTTCTTT
TRBV6-5	.	TRBJ2-1	.	CASSTRQNEQFF	TGTGCCAGCAGTACCCGACAGAATGAGCAGTTCTTC
TRBV6-1	.	TRBJ1-1	.	CASRVTGIDTEAFF	TGTGCCAGCAGAGTTACAGGGATAGACACTGAAGCTTTCTTT
TRBV11-3	.	TRBJ2-1	TRBD2	CASSLGISRGAQNNEQFF	TGTGCCAGCAGCTTGGGGATCTCGCGGGGGGCCCAAAACAATGAGCAGTTCTTC
TRBV14	once	TRBJ1-1	.	CASSQITGNTEAFF	TGTGCCAGCAGCCAAATAACAGGGAACACTGAAGCTTTCTTT